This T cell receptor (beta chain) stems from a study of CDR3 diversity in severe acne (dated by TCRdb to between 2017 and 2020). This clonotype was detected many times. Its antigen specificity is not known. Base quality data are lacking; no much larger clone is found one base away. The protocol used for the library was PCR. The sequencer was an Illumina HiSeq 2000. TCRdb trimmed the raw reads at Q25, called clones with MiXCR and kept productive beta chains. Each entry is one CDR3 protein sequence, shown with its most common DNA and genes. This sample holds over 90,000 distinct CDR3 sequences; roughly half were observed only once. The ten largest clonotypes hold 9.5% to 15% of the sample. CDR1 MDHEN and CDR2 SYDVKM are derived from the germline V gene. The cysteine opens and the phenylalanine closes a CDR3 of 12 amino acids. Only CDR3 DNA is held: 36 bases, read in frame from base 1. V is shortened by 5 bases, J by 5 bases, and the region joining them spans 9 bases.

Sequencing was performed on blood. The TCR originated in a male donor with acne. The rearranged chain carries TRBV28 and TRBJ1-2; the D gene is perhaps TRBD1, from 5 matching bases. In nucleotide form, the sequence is TGTGCCAGCAGTCCCGACAGTTATGGCTACACCTTC. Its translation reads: CASSPDSYGYTF.